The 7 T cell receptor beta chains reported below all come from one sample, sequenced in a study of TIL therapy for anti-PD-1-resistant metastatic lung cancer. The immunoSEQ assay was v3. Sequencing used immunoSEQ multiplex PCR; TCRdb keeps in-frame clones, though not all of them. The repertoire holds some 8,100 clones, with just under 75% as singletons. Time point indicated: pre-treatment sample, taken before nivolumab and TIL therapy. Most excised metastases sampled were pleural nodules or supraclavicular lymph nodes. Sequences were derived from tumor tissue, sampled at baseline. These receptors all come from a person aged 25-79 years with non-small cell lung cancer.

The genes are TRBV18 and TRBJ1-6; no firm D call. The CDR3 is made up of 13 amino acids. Germline V gene lookup returns CDR1 KGHSH and CDR2 LQKENI. Deletions cut 6 bases from V and 7 bases from J, with 10 bases between. CDR3: CASSSDDNSPLHF. CDR3 sequence (DNA): TGTGCCAGCTCCTCGGACGACAATTCACCCCTCCACTTT.

On this clone: One end of the junction varies from germline; a read error may be responsible. This rearrangement joins TRBV4-3 to TRBJ1-5, with D hard to call. The CDR3 loop spans 13 amino acids. Germline V CDR1 and CDR2: LGHNA, YSLEER. The CDR3 sequence: CASSKEGDQPQHF. CDR3 sequence (DNA): TGCGCCAGCAGCAAAGAGGGTGATCAGCCCCAGCATTTT.

This clone was seen a single time. The J gene is TRBJ1-4, the V gene TRBV30, with TRBD1 as a possible D gene (6 bases). This CDR3 is 15 amino acids long. Germline V gene data show CDR1 as GTSNPN and CDR2 as SVGIG (reference sequence). Trimming stripped 0 bases from V and 7 bases from J, with 15 bases between. The CDR3 loop reads CAWSVGGGSLEKLFF. CDR3 coding DNA: TGTGCCTGGAGTGTAGGAGGGGGTTCGCTTGAAAAACTGTTTTTT. The entire variable domain, with the rest obtained from reference TRBV30 and TRBJ1-4, is as follows: SQTIHQWPATLVQPVGSPLSLECTVEGTSNPNLYWYRQAAGRGLQLLFYSVGIGQISSEVPQNLSASRPQDRQFILSSKKLLLSDSGFYLCAWSVGGGSLEKLFFGSGTQLSVL.

The chain uses TRBV19 and TRBJ1-4, with 7 bases that match TRBD1. V gave up 6 bases and J gave up 0 bases; unmatched junction bases: 1. Germline assignment: CDR1 LNHDA and CDR2 SQIVND (reference sequence). The CDR3 runs 14 residues. In DNA, the CDR3 is TGTGCCAGTAGCGACAGGGCAACTAATGAAAAACTGTTTTTT. Protein sequence: CASSDRATNEKLFF.

The chain couples TRBV5-1 to TRBJ2-5; the D is unclear. Trimming pared 4 bases from V and 3 bases from J, leaving 13 bases between. Germline V gives CDR1 SGHRS, CDR2 YFSETQ. The CDR3 sequence is 14 residues long. For the CDR3, the DNA is TGCGCCAGCAGCCTTCCTCACAGTAAAGAGACCCAGTACTTC. It is translated as CASSLPHSKETQYF.

This clone was detected once. The V gene is TRBV7-6, the J gene TRBJ2-1, with 7 positions matching TRBD2. Unmatched junction bases numbered 4, after V lost 5 bases and J lost 0 bases. The CDR3 is 15 residues long. The V gene's germline CDR1 is SGHVS and CDR2 FNYEAQ. The CDR3 region has the DNA TGTGCCAGCAGCCAATGGACTAGCTCCTACAATGAGCAGTTCTTC. Residues: CASSQWTSSYNEQFF. Based on the CDR3 plus reference TRBV7-6 and TRBJ2-1, the full variable domain is GAGVSQSPRYKVTKRGQDVALRCDPISGHVSLYWYRQALGQGPEFLTYFNYEAQQDKSGLPNDRFSAERPEGSISTLTIQRTEQRDSAMYRCASSQWTSSYNEQFFGPGTRLTVL.

V usage is TRBV5-6 and J usage is TRBJ1-2, with TRBD1 as a possible D gene (5 bases). CDR1 and CDR2 (germline): SGHDT, YYEEEE. V lost 5 bases, J lost 8 bases, and 13 bases lay in between. This CDR3 is built from 12 residues. The CDR3 region has the DNA TGTGCCAGCAGTACGTACGGGGGAGGCTACACCTTC. Protein: CASSTYGGGYTF.